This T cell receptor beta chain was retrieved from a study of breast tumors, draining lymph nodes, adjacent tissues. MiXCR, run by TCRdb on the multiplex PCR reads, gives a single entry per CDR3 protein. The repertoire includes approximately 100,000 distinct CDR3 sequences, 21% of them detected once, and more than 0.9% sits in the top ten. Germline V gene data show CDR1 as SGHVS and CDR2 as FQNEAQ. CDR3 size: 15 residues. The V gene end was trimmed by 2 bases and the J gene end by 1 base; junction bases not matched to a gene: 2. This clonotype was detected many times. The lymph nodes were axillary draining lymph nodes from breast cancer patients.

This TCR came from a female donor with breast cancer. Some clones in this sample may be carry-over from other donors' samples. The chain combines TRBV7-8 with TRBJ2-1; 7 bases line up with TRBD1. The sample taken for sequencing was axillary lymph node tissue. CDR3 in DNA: TGTGCCAGCAGCTTACTGGGACAGTCCTACAATGAGCAGTTCTTC. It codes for CASSLLGQSYNEQFF.